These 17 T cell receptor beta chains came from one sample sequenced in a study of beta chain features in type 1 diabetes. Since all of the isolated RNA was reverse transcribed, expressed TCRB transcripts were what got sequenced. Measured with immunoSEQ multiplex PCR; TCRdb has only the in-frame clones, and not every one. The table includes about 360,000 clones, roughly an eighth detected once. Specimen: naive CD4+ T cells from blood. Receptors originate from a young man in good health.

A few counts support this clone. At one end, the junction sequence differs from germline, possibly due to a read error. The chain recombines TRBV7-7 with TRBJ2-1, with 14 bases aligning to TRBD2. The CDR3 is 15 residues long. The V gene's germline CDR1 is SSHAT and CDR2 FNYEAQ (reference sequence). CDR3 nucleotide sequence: TGTGCTAGCAGCCGAGGGACTAGCGGGAGTAATGAGCAGTTCTTC. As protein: CASSRGTSGSNEQFF.

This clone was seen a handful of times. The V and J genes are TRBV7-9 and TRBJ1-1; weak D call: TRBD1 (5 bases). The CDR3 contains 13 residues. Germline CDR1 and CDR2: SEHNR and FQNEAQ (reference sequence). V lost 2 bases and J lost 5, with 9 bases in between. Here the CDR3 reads CASSLQGWTEAFF. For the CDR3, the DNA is TGTGCCAGCAGCTTACAGGGCTGGACTGAAGCTTTCTTT.

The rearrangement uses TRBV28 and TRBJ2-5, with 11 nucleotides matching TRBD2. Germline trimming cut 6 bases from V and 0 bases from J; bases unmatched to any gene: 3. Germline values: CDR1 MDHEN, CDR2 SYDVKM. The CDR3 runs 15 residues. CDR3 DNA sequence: TGTGCCAGCAGCTTAGCGGGGGGGTACCAAGAGACCCAGTACTTC. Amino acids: CASSLAGGYQETQYF.

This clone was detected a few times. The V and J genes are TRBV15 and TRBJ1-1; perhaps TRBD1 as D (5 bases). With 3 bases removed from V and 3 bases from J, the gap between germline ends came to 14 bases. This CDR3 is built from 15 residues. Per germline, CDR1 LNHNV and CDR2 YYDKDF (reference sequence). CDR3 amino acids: CATSRDSGGDTEAFF. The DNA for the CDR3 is TGTGCCACCAGCAGGGACTCTGGAGGGGACACTGAAGCTTTCTTT.

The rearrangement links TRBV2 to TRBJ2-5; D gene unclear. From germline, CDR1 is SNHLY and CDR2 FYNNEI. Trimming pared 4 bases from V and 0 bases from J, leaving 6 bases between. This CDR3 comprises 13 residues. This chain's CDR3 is CASSVGDQETQYF. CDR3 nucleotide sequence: TGTGCCAGCAGTGTAGGAGACCAAGAGACCCAGTACTTC.

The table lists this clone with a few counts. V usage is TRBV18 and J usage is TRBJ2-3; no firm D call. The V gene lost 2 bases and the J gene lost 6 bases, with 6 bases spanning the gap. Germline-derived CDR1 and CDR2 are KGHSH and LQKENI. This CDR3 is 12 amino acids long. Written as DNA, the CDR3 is TGTGCCAGCTCACCATACATCGATACGCAGTATTTT. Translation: CASSPYIDTQYF. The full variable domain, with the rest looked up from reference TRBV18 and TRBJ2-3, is NAGVMQNPRHLVRRRGQEARLRCSPMKGHSHVYWYRQLPEEGLKFMVYLQKENIIDESGMPKERFSAEFPKEGPSILRIQQVVRGDSAAYFCASSPYIDTQYFGPGTRLTVL.

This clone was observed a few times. The DNA for the CDR3 is TGTGCCTGGAAGCGGGAGGGCCTCTTTACAGATACGCAGTATTTT. This translates into CAWKREGLFTDTQYF. The rearrangement uses TRBV30 and TRBJ2-3; 10 bases map to TRBD2. Unmatched junction bases numbered 7, after V lost 4 bases and J lost 3 bases. CDR1 GTSNPN and CDR2 SVGIG come from the germline V gene (reference sequence). The CDR3 runs 15 residues. Full variable domain (missing parts from reference TRBV30 and TRBJ2-3): SQTIHQWPATLVQPVGSPLSLECTVEGTSNPNLYWYRQAAGRGLQLLFYSVGIGQISSEVPQNLSASRPQDRQFILSSKKLLLSDSGFYLCAWKREGLFTDTQYFGPGTRLTVL.

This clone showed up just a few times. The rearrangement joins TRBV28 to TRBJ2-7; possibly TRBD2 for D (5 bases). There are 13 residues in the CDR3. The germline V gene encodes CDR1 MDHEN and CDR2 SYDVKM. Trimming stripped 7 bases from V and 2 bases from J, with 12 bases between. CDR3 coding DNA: TGTGCCAGCACCGGGATAGTGACCTACGAGCAGTACTTC. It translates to CASTGIVTYEQYF.

CDR3 nucleotide sequence: TGTGCCTGGAGCGGGGGTCAGGGGGCAAATCAGCCCCAGCATTTT. Encoded protein: CAWSGGQGANQPQHF. This chain uses TRBV30 with TRBJ1-5; TRBD1 agrees at 8 bases. Per germline, CDR1 GTSNPN and CDR2 SVGIG (reference sequence). The CDR3 spans 15 residues. Losses at the gene ends were 3 bases for V and 4 bases for J; bases not matched to a gene: 8.

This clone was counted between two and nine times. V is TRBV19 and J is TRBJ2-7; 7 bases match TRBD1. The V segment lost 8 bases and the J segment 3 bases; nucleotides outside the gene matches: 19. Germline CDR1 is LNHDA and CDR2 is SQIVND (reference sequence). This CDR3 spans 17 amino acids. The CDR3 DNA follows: TGTGCCAGTGGGGAAGGCAAATACAGGGGATCTGGCTACGAGCAGTACTTC. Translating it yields CASGEGKYRGSGYEQYF.

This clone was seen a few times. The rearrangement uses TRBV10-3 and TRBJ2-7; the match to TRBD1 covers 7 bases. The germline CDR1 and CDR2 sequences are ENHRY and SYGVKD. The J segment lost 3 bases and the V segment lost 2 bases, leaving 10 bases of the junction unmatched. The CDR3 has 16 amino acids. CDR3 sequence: CAISEGNGQAHYEQYF. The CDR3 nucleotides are TGTGCCATCAGTGAGGGTAATGGACAGGCTCACTACGAGCAGTACTTC.

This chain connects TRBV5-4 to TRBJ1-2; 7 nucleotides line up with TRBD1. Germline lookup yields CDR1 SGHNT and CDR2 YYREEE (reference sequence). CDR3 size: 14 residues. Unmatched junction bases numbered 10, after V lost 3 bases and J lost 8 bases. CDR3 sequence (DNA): TGTGCCAGCAGCTCGTACCAACAGGGGAAGGGCTACACCTTC. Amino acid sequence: CASSSYQQGKGYTF.

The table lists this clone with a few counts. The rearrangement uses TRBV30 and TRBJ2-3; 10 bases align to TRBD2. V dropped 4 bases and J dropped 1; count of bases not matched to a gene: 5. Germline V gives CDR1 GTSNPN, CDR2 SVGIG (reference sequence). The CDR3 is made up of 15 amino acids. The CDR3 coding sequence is TGTGCCTGGACGGGGCTAGCGGGGGGCACAGATACGCAGTATTTT. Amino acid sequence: CAWTGLAGGTDTQYF.

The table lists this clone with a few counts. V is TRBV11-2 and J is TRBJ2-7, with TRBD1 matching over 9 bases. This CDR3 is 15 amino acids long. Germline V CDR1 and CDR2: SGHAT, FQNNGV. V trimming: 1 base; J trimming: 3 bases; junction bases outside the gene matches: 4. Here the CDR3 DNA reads TGTGCCAGCAGCTTAGCCGGGACAGGGCTCTACGAGCAGTACTTC. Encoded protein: CASSLAGTGLYEQYF.

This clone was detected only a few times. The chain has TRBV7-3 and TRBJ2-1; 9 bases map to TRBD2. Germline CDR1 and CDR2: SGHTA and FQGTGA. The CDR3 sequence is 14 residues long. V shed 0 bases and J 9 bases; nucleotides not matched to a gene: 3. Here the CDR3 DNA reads TGTGCCAGCAGCTTAACCCTAGCGGGAACTGAGCAGTTCTTC. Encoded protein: CASSLTLAGTEQFF.

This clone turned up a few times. CDR3 bases: TGTGCCAGCAGTTCGACAGGGGGGAAGAACACTGAAGCTTTCTTT. Translating gives CASSSTGGKNTEAFF. The J gene is TRBJ1-1, the V gene TRBV27, with 9 bases aligning to TRBD1. V lost 4 bases to trimming and J lost 1 base; unmatched junction nucleotides: 4. Germline CDR1 MNHEY, CDR2 SMNVEV (reference sequence). The CDR3 is 15 amino acids.

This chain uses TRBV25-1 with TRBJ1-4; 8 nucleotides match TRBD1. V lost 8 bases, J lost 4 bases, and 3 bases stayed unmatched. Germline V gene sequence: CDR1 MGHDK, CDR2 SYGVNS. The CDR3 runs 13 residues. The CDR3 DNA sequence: TGTGCCAGCCAGGGGGCGAGTAATGAAAAACTGTTTTTT. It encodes CASQGASNEKLFF.